The TCR beta chain described here comes from a study of blood T cell repertoires in COVID-19. On the study more broadly: Material from acute and convalescent COVID-19 was sourced from the United States, Italy and Spain.

Germline CDR1 reads SEHNR; CDR2 reads FQNEAQ (reference sequence). V was clipped by 1 base and J by 2 bases, with 5 bases between them. This CDR3 contains 13 residues. The authors' processing: Amplification of reference gene primers provided the estimated nucleated cell counts. Sequencing used immunoSEQ multiplex PCR; TCRdb keeps in-frame clones, though not all of them. V and J calls and clone size follow that table, whereas D and trimming were derived from the DNA. The table lists fewer than 200,000 clones, approximately 87% of them singletons. Across under 25 US areas, participants ranged in age from 18 to 89 years.

The source is a woman in her fifties or sixties who had recovered from COVID-19. The chain joins TRBV7-9 to TRBJ1-2; D ambiguous. Material for sequencing was PBMCs or T cells enriched from blood (not recorded which). CDR3 DNA: TGTGCCAGCAGCTTAGGCAGGAACTATGGCTACACCTTC. It encodes CASSLGRNYGYTF.